Below are 29 T cell receptor beta chains sequenced from a single sample in a study of blood T cell repertoires in COVID-19. Some clones are missing from TCRdb's copy, which holds only in-frame ones; the method was immunoSEQ multiplex PCR. The data show about 310,000 clones, around 89% seen once. Sample: PBMCs or T cells enriched from blood (not recorded which). These receptors were obtained from a woman between 35 and 50 years old who had recovered from COVID-19.

The chain combines TRBV11-2 with TRBJ2-7; TRBD2 matches at 11 bases. J lost 9 bases, V lost 5 bases, and 9 bases had no gene match. Germline CDR1 and CDR2: SGHAT and FQNNGV. This CDR3 is built from 14 residues. The CDR3 bases are TGTGCCAGCAGCCCATATAGCGGGGGGGCCGGGCAGTACTTC. Its protein product is CASSPYSGGAGQYF. Combining the CDR3 with reference TRBV11-2 and TRBJ2-7 gives the whole variable domain EAGVAQSPRYKIIEKRQSVAFWCNPISGHATLYWYQQILGQGPKLLIQFQNNGVVDDSQLPKDRFSAERLKGVDSTLKIQPAKLEDSAVYLCASSPYSGGAGQYFGPGTRLTVT.

The chain carries TRBV27 and TRBJ1-3, with 7 positions matching TRBD1. Germline-derived CDR1 and CDR2 are MNHEY and SMNVEV (reference sequence). The ends lost 0 bases at V and 4 bases at J; junction bases unmatched: 3. The length of the CDR3 is 15 residues. CDR3 sequence reads: CASSLSGGQGNTIYF. DNA of the CDR3: TGTGCCAGCAGTTTATCGGGGGGACAGGGAAACACCATATATTTT.

This clone was recorded a few times. Other DNA sequences in this sample translate to the same CDR3. J is TRBJ2-5 and V is TRBV3-1 (or the pseudogene TRBV3-2); 11 bases line up with TRBD2. CDR3 length: 16 residues. CDR1 and CDR2 from the germline V gene are LGHDT and YNNKEL (reference sequence). Germline trimming cut 4 bases from V and 4 bases from J; bases unmatched to any gene: 8. The CDR3 nucleotides are TGTGCCAGCAGCCGCCGTACTAGCGGGAGAGGAGAGACCCAGTACTTC. It specifies CASSRRTSGRGETQYF.

The chain employs TRBV6-2 or TRBV6-3 and TRBJ2-7; 9 bases are a match to TRBD1. The germline V gene encodes CDR1 MNHEY and CDR2 SVGEGT. V lost 5 bases, J lost 6 bases, and 17 bases stayed unmatched. This CDR3 is built from 17 residues. CDR3 sequence: CASSPNGQGILVFEQYF. CDR3 bases: TGTGCCAGCAGTCCCAACGGACAGGGGATTTTGGTGTTCGAGCAGTACTTC.

The chain joins TRBV7-2 to TRBJ2-3, with 10 bases identical to TRBD1. Germline assignment: CDR1 SGHTA and CDR2 FQGNSA. V dropped 3 bases and J dropped 6; count of bases not matched to a gene: 6. The CDR3 length is 15 residues. CDR3 nucleotides: TGTGCCAGCAGCTTTGACAGGGGGCCATCGGATACGCAGTATTTT. Amino acid sequence: CASSFDRGPSDTQYF.

On this clone itself: The junction shows a germline mismatch at one end, possibly a read error. The chain couples TRBV7-7 to TRBJ1-3; possibly TRBD1 for D (6 bases). Germline V gene sequence: CDR1 SSHAT, CDR2 FNYEAQ (reference sequence). CDR3 size: 19 residues. Here the CDR3 reads CASSPGIRGDPGSGNTIYF. The CDR3 coding sequence is TGTGCTAGCAGCCCTGGTATCAGGGGCGACCCCGGCTCTGGAAACACCATATATTTT.

V and J are TRBV12-3 or TRBV12-4 and TRBJ1-2; D is unclear. The CDR3 sequence is 12 residues long. Trimming took 6 bases from V and 6 from J, leaving 11 bases between them. As DNA, the CDR3 is TGTGCCAGCAGCTATTCTACTAATGGCTACACCTTC. As protein: CASSYSTNGYTF.

The gene calls are TRBV6-5 and TRBJ2-2; 8 nucleotides line up with TRBD1. The CDR3 length is 16 residues. The V gene's germline CDR1 is MNHEY and CDR2 SVGAGI. Trimming took 2 bases from V and 4 from J; bases not matched to a gene: 6. CDR3 sequence: CASSYRGQVFTGELFF. The CDR3 bases are TGTGCCAGCAGTTACAGGGGACAGGTCTTCACCGGGGAGCTGTTTTTT.

The gene calls are TRBV13 and TRBJ1-4; 7 bases align to TRBD1. The CDR3 spans 14 residues. Germline-derived CDR1 and CDR2 are PRHDT and FYEKMQ (reference sequence). The V gene end was trimmed by 3 bases and the J gene end by 8 bases; junction bases not matched to a gene: 6. Written as DNA, the CDR3 is TGTGCCAGCAGCTTCGGACAGGAACAGGAAAAACTGTTTTTT. It codes for CASSFGQEQEKLFF.

The chain is built from TRBV5-1 and TRBJ2-1; 7 bases map to TRBD1. V was pared by 4 bases and J by 8 bases, with 9 bases of the junction left unmatched. This CDR3 is built from 14 residues. CDR1 and CDR2 from the germline V gene are SGHRS and YFSETQ. The CDR3 here is CASSEPTGFDEQFF. For the CDR3, the DNA is TGCGCCAGCAGCGAGCCGACAGGGTTCGATGAGCAGTTCTTC.

The chain has TRBV6-2 or TRBV6-3 and TRBJ2-5; 12 bases match TRBD1. Per the germline V gene, CDR1 is MNHEY and CDR2 is SVGEGT. With 5 bases clipped from V and 4 bases from J, the junction kept 5 bases outside the gene matches. CDR3 size: 15 residues. The CDR3 sequence is CASSLGQGAGETQYF. The CDR3 nucleotides are TGTGCCAGCAGTCTGGGACAGGGGGCAGGAGAGACCCAGTACTTC.

The chain joins TRBV1 to TRBJ1-2; the table's D call of TRBD1 was not tested on the DNA. TRBV1 is classified as a pseudogene. There are 16 residues in the CDR3. The CDR3 bases are TGCACCAGCAGCCAAGGCGGGACAGGGGATCACTATGGCTACACCTTC. Protein: CTSSQGGTGDHYGYTF.

V and J are TRBV6-2 or TRBV6-3 and TRBJ2-1; 11 nucleotides agree with TRBD2. V lost 6 bases to trimming and J lost 6 bases; unmatched junction nucleotides: 7. The CDR3 has 15 residues. Germline CDR1 reads MNHEY; CDR2 reads SVGEGT. The CDR3 DNA is TGTGCCAGCAGCGCCGTACTAGCGGGGGTCAATGAGCAGTTCTTC. Protein product: CASSAVLAGVNEQFF.

This chain joins TRBV2 and TRBJ2-5, with TRBD2 as a possible D gene (6 bases). This CDR3 has 12 amino acids. The V gene lost 7 bases and the J gene lost 3 bases, with 9 bases spanning the gap. CDR1 and CDR2 from the germline V gene are SNHLY and FYNNEI. CDR3 coding DNA: TGTGCCAGCAACCGGGGGAAAGAGACCCAGTACTTC. This sequence encodes CASNRGKETQYF.

This chain joins TRBV15 and TRBJ1-5; 7 positions agree with TRBD1. This CDR3 has 14 amino acids. The germline V gene has CDR1 LNHNV and CDR2 YYDKDF (reference sequence). V lost 8 bases and J lost 2; bases outside the gene matches: 6. The CDR3: CATGAQGGNQPQHF. For the CDR3, the DNA is TGTGCCACCGGGGCCCAGGGGGGCAATCAGCCCCAGCATTTT.

V and J are TRBV18 and TRBJ2-7; 8 positions agree with TRBD2. The CDR3 length is 17 residues. Germline V gives CDR1 KGHSH, CDR2 LQKENI. The J segment lost 3 bases and the V segment lost 4 bases, leaving 14 bases of the junction unmatched. CDR3: CASSLPEAGGSFYEQYF. The DNA for the CDR3 is TGTGCCAGCTCACTACCAGAGGCGGGAGGCAGTTTCTACGAGCAGTACTTC.

This clone was counted a single time. The chain recombines TRBV19 with TRBJ2-7, with a tentative D call TRBD1 (6 bases). V lost 6 bases to trimming and J lost 1 base, with 10 bases between them. The CDR3 is 13 amino acids. The germline V gene has CDR1 LNHDA and CDR2 SQIVND (reference sequence). CDR3 amino acids: CASRRGKSYEQYF. The DNA of the CDR3 is TGTGCCAGTAGGAGGGGGAAGTCCTACGAGCAGTACTTC.

J is TRBJ2-3 and V is TRBV7-8, with 7 nucleotides matching TRBD2. CDR3 size: 13 residues. The J segment lost 4 bases and the V segment lost 6 bases, leaving 4 bases of the junction unmatched. Per the germline V gene, CDR1 is SGHVS and CDR2 is FQNEAQ. CDR3 sequence (DNA): TGTGCCAGCAGTTCAAGCGGGGCAGATACGCAGTATTTT. It is translated as CASSSSGADTQYF.

The chain employs TRBV7-9 and TRBJ1-1; D is perhaps TRBD1 (6 bases). This CDR3 contains 13 residues. The V end lost 3 bases, the J end lost 4 bases, and 9 bases lay between the germline ends. Germline CDR1 reads SEHNR; CDR2 reads FQNEAQ (reference sequence). CDR3 sequence: CASSFGRGTEAFF. Written as DNA, the CDR3 is TGTGCCAGCAGCTTCGGCAGGGGCACTGAAGCTTTCTTT.

This clone was observed a few times. The chain recombines TRBV19 with TRBJ1-1; D is perhaps TRBD1 (5 bases). This CDR3 has 13 residues. Looked up from germline, CDR1 is LNHDA and CDR2 is SQIVND (reference sequence). V shed 3 bases and J shed 7 bases, with 12 bases lying between them. The CDR3 spells CASSIQGMSEAFF. The DNA of the CDR3 is TGTGCCAGTAGTATTCAGGGAATGAGTGAAGCTTTCTTT.

The genes are TRBV4-2 and TRBJ2-3, with TRBD2 matching 14 bases. Trimming at V came to 0 bases and at J to 10 bases, leaving 6 bases not matched to a gene. The germline CDR1 and CDR2 sequences are LGHNA and YNFKEQ. The CDR3 consists of 16 residues. CDR3 nucleotide sequence: TGTGCCAGCAGCCAAGACGGGACTAGCGGGAGTGGTGCGCAGTATTTT. As protein: CASSQDGTSGSGAQYF.

The gene calls are TRBV15 and TRBJ1-3, with 9 positions matching TRBD1. The CDR3 is made up of 14 amino acids. The V gene end was trimmed by 11 bases and the J gene end by 9 bases; junction bases not matched to a gene: 14. Germline CDR1 is LNHNV and CDR2 is YYDKDF (reference sequence). The CDR3 region has the DNA TGTGCCGCGGCCCCGGGACAGGGCCGAAGCACCATATATTTT. It yields the protein CAAAPGQGRSTIYF.

The chain employs TRBV9 and TRBJ2-2; the D is unclear. The germline CDR1 and CDR2 sequences are SGDLS and YYNGEE. CDR3 length equals 13 residues. V was cut by 0 bases and J by 5 bases, with 5 bases left in between. Here the CDR3 reads CASSVVETGELFF. The CDR3 nucleotides read TGTGCCAGCAGCGTAGTCGAGACCGGGGAGCTGTTTTTT.

CDR3 DNA: TGTGCCAGCAGAGACAATAGCAATCAGCCCCAGCATTTT. Translating it yields CASRDNSNQPQHF. V is TRBV6-5 and J is TRBJ1-5; D not resolved. CDR1 MNHEY and CDR2 SVGAGI come from the germline V gene. This CDR3 spans 13 amino acids. Trimming stripped 6 bases from V and 0 bases from J, with 6 bases between.

The CDR3 DNA reads as TGTGCCAGTACCGAGGGGAGACAGGTCGACACTGAAGCTTTCTTT. This gives the protein CASTEGRQVDTEAFF. This chain links TRBV19 with TRBJ1-1; maybe TRBD1 (6 bases). The CDR3 runs to 15 residues. Trimming took 7 bases from V and 3 from J, leaving 18 bases between them. The V gene's germline CDR1 is LNHDA and CDR2 SQIVND (reference sequence). Variable domain in full (rest from reference TRBV19 and TRBJ1-1): DGGITQSPKYLFRKEGQNVTLSCEQNLNHDAMYWYRQDPGQGLRLIYYSQIVNDFQKGDIAEGYSVSREKKESFPLTVTSAQKNPTAFYLCASTEGRQVDTEAFFGQGTRLTVV.

This clone was seen a single time. This chain links TRBV9 with TRBJ2-2; D may be TRBD1 (5 bases). CDR1 is SGDLS, CDR2 YYNGEE, per germline. The V end lost 4 bases, the J end lost 0 bases, and 10 bases lay between the germline ends. CDR3 size: 15 residues. CDR3 protein: CASSSDIANTGELFF. CDR3 in DNA: TGTGCCAGCAGCTCGGACATAGCGAACACCGGGGAGCTGTTTTTT.

This chain links TRBV7-9 with TRBJ2-5; 7 nucleotides line up with TRBD1. J gave up 2 bases and V 1 base, and 1 base lay outside the gene matches. CDR3 size: 14 residues. CDR1 SEHNR and CDR2 FQNEAQ come from the germline V gene (reference sequence). DNA of the CDR3: TGTGCCAGCAGCTTAGGCAGGGGGCAAGAGACCCAGTACTTC. Translating gives CASSLGRGQETQYF.

This chain links TRBV24-1 with TRBJ2-1; 13 bases map to TRBD2. The CDR3 has 17 residues. The V gene's germline CDR1 is KGHDR and CDR2 SFDVKD. The V segment lost 5 bases and the J segment 8 bases; nucleotides outside the gene matches: 11. CDR3 DNA sequence: TGTGCCACCAGTGTAAGATCCGGGACTAGCGGGATAGATGAGCAGTTCTTC. Amino acid sequence: CATSVRSGTSGIDEQFF.

V and J are TRBV24-1 and TRBJ2-3, with 10 bases identical to TRBD1. The CDR3 sequence is 16 residues long. Trimming took 4 bases from V and 5 from J; bases not matched to a gene: 8. The V gene's germline CDR1 is KGHDR and CDR2 SFDVKD. The CDR3 DNA is TGTGCCACCAGTGACCCGGGGACAGGGGACAAAGATACGCAGTATTTT. Amino acids: CATSDPGTGDKDTQYF.